Below, 9 T cell receptor beta chains from the same sample are listed, as sequenced in a study of control samples from healthy donors and cancer patients. Using immunoSEQ multiplex PCR, the repertoire was profiled, and TCRdb retains in-frame clones only, with some absent. This table has roughly 100,000 clones, about 88% appearing once. Sequenced input: blood. These receptors were obtained from a woman aged 45 to 65 in good health.

This clone showed up just a few times. CDR3 loop: CASSLGGARGSNEKLFF. The CDR3 nucleotides are TGTGCCAGCAGCTTAGGTGGGGCCAGGGGATCTAATGAAAAACTGTTTTTT. This chain uses TRBV5-4 with TRBJ1-4, with TRBD1 as a possible D gene (6 bases). This CDR3 has 17 residues. Looked up from germline, CDR1 is SGHNT and CDR2 is YYREEE (reference sequence). The V end was cut by 2 bases, the J end by 3 bases, with 17 bases between.

This clone has a count of ten or more. The chain employs TRBV13 and TRBJ1-4, with D uncertain. The CDR3 is 15 residues long. The germline V gene has CDR1 PRHDT and CDR2 FYEKMQ (reference sequence). The germline V and J ends were trimmed by 6 bases and 0 bases, with 11 bases remaining between them. For the CDR3, the DNA is TGTGCCAGCAGAGGAAAGGGAACAACTAATGAAAAACTGTTTTTT. It encodes CASRGKGTTNEKLFF.

The rearrangement joins TRBV7-9 to TRBJ1-3; D call uncertain. V lost 6 bases and J lost 7, with 25 bases in between. Germline CDR1 reads SEHNR; CDR2 reads FQNEAQ (reference sequence). The CDR3 runs to 17 residues. CDR3 coding DNA: TGTGCCAGCAGTTCCCTGGCCAAGGTACTCTGGTCGAACACCATATATTTT. It translates to CASSSLAKVLWSNTIYF. Together with reference TRBV7-9 and TRBJ1-3, the CDR3 gives the full variable domain: DTGVSQNPRHKITKRGQNVTFRCDPISEHNRLYWYRQTLGQGPEFLTYFQNEAQLEKSRLLSDRFSAERPKGSFSTLEIQRTEQGDSAMYLCASSSLAKVLWSNTIYFGEGSWLTVV.

This chain joins TRBV28 and TRBJ2-7, with no clear D. V lost 2 bases and J lost 0, with 14 bases in between. Germline CDR1 MDHEN, CDR2 SYDVKM. CDR3 size: 16 residues. CDR3 sequence reads: CASSLTGPNLSYEQYF. The DNA of the CDR3 is TGTGCCAGCAGTTTAACTGGGCCTAACCTCTCCTACGAGCAGTACTTC.

The gene calls are TRBV6-5 and TRBJ1-5, with 9 bases identical to TRBD1. Germline V CDR1 and CDR2: MNHEY, SVGAGI. V lost 5 bases to trimming and J lost 7 bases; unmatched junction nucleotides: 9. The CDR3 loop spans 15 amino acids. The CDR3 sequence: CASSPDRGNGQPQHF. The CDR3 bases are TGTGCCAGCAGTCCGGACAGGGGTAATGGCCAGCCCCAGCATTTT.

The chain has TRBV5-1 and TRBJ2-2; 10 nucleotides line up with TRBD1. Germline V gives CDR1 SGHRS, CDR2 YFSETQ. V gave up 4 bases and J gave up 5 bases; unmatched junction bases: 2. There are 14 residues in the CDR3. CDR3 sequence: CASSRDRGTGELFF. Written as DNA, the CDR3 is TGCGCCAGCAGCCGGGACAGGGGTACCGGGGAGCTGTTTTTT.

On this clone itself: A junction end diverges from the germline sequence, so it may reflect a read error. V and J are TRBV6-2 or TRBV6-3 and TRBJ1-2; 7 bases line up with TRBD1. The CDR3 totals 15 residues. In germline, CDR1 is MNHEY, CDR2 SVGEGT. In DNA form, the CDR3 reads TGTGCCAGCACCCCAGGGGGGGTCGGCGGGTCTGGCTACGCCTTC. Amino acid sequence: CASTPGGVGGSGYAF.

The gene calls are TRBV5-4 and TRBJ2-7; 11 bases fit TRBD1. Looked up from germline, CDR1 is SGHNT and CDR2 is YYREEE (reference sequence). V shed 1 base, J shed 7 bases, and the junction held 7 bases outside the gene matches. The CDR3 runs 15 residues. CDR3 sequence reads: CASSLRGQGGMEQYF. The CDR3 DNA is TGTGCCAGCAGCTTGAGGGGACAGGGGGGTATGGAGCAGTACTTC.

This clone has only one observation. The chain combines TRBV2 with TRBJ1-2; D gene unclear. This CDR3 spans 15 amino acids. Germline CDR1 SNHLY, CDR2 FYNNEI. With 2 bases removed from V and 4 bases from J, the gap between germline ends came to 14 bases. This CDR3 reads CASSEYGREIYGYTF. DNA for the CDR3: TGTGCCAGCAGTGAATATGGCAGAGAGATCTATGGCTACACCTTC.